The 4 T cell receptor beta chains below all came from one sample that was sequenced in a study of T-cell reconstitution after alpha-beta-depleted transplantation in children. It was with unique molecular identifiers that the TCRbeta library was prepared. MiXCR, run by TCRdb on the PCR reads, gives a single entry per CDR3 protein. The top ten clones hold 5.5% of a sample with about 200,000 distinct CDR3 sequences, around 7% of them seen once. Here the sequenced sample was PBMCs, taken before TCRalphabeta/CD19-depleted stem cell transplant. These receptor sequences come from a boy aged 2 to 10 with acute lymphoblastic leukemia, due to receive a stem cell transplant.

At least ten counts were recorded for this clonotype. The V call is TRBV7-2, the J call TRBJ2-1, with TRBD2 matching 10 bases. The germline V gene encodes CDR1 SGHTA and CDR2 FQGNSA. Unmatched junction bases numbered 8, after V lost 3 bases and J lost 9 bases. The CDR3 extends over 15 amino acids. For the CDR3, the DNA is TGTGCCAGCAGCTTGGTAGCGGGAGGCCTCGGTGAGCAGTTCTTC. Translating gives CASSLVAGGLGEQFF.

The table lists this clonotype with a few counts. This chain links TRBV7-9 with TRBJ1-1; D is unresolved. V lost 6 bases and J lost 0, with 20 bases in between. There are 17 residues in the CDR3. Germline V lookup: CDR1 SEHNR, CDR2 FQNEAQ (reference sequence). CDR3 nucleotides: TGTGCCAGCAGACCCGGCATAAGTAACACTATGAACACTGAAGCTTTCTTT. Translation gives CASRPGISNTMNTEAFF.

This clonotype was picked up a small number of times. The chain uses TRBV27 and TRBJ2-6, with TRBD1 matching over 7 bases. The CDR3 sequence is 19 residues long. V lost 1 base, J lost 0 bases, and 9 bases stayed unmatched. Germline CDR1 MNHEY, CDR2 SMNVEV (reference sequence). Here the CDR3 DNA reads TGTGCCAGCAGTTTATTTGGGACAGTTCACTTCTCTGGGGCCAACGTCCTGACTTTC. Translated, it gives CASSLFGTVHFSGANVLTF.

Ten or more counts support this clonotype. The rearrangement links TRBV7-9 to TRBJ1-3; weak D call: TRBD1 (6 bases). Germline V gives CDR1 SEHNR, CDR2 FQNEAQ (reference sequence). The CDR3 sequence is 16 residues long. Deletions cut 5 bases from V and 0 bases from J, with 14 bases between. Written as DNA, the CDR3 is TGTGCCAGCAGCGACGATTACAGGGACTCTGGAAACACCATATATTTT. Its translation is CASSDDYRDSGNTIYF.